The T cell receptor (beta chain) described here comes from a study of T cells in Graves' hyperthyroidism and ophthalmopathy. The overall study: Peripheral blood was taken when the disease was first diagnosed, before any treatment began. Findings of the study overall: A model built on 13 V-J features separated ophthalmopathy from stable hyperthyroidism. Most thyroid clonotypes that were expanded above 0.001 also turned up in blood.

The CDR3 sequence is 14 residues long. The germline CDR1 and CDR2 sequences are SNHLY and FYNNEI. The TCR beta CDR3 regions underwent amplification using RNA transcripts as the source. The HTBI primer set drove a first-round RT-PCR of the TCR CDR3. TCRdb re-analysed the multiplex PCR reads in MiXCR, keeping a single row per CDR3 protein. This sample has about 290,000 distinct CDR3 sequences, with roughly 13% found just once. Turning to this clonotype: Its antigen remains unidentified. A read error may be the cause here, since a much bigger clone is one base away.

Specimen: blood. V gene TRBV2 combines with J gene TRBJ1-3, with D perhaps TRBD1 (6 bases). This TCR was sampled from a woman aged 40 to 55 with Graves' hyperthyroidism. CDR3 sequence reads: CVSSEGGAGNTIYF. CDR3 coding DNA: TGTGTCAGCAGTGAAGGGGGGGCTGGAAACACCATATATTTT.